This TCR beta chain comes out of a study of regulatory T cells in long-lasting Graves disease. This clonotype was detected a few times. Its antigen is unidentified. As for time point: persistent/refractory GD, antithyroid drugs over 5 years with positive TRAb. The TCR library was prepared using RNA isolated from PBMCs. Tubes containing EDTA received about 9.7 milliliters of drawn peripheral blood. Regarding the study as a whole: Accuracy may have suffered from the small sample size. There were preferences for TRBV28, TRBJ1-2 and TRBJ2-5 in persistent disease. Newly diagnosed patients shared 850 to 1,000 public clonotypes; persistent patients shared more than 2,500.

Arm-PCR of CDR3 regions and iRepertoire HTBI primers were the basis on which TCR beta libraries were built. A single record per CDR3 protein comes from TCRdb applying MiXCR to the multiplex PCR reads. The repertoire holds about 450,000 distinct CDR3 sequences, with 23% as singletons. The germline gives CDR1 SEHNR, CDR2 FQNEAQ (reference sequence). J was trimmed by 5 bases and V by 7 bases; bases with no gene match: 13. The CDR3 length is 15 residues. V usage is TRBV7-9 and J usage is TRBJ2-5, with TRBD2 matching 7 bases. This TCR derives from a female donor with Graves disease. The specimen was peripheral blood mononuclear cells (PBMCs), collected when the disease was refractory, from a patient treated with antithyroid drugs. As DNA, the CDR3 is TGTGCCAGCACCAGGACTAGGCGGGGATCGGAGACCCAGTACTTC. Its translation: CASTRTRRGSETQYF.